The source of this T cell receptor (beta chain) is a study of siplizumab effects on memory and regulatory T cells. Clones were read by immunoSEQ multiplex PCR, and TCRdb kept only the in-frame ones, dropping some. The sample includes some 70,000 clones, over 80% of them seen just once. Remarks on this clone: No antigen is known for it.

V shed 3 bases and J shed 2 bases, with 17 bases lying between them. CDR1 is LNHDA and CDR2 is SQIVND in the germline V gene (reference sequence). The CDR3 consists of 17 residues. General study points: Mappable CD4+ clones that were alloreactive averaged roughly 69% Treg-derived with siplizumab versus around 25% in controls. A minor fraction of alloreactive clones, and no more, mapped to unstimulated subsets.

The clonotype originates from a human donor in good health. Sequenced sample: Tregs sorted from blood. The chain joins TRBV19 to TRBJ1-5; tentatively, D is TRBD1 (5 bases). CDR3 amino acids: CASSIELGGVGNQPQHF. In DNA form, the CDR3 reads TGTGCCAGTAGTATCGAACTCGGGGGAGTCGGCAATCAGCCCCAGCATTTT.